The clone carrying this T cell receptor beta chain has a count of ten or more. Antigen unknown. This sample is drawn from a study of T cells in Graves' hyperthyroidism and ophthalmopathy. Researchers took RNA transcripts and amplified the TCR beta CDR3 regions from them. TCR CDR3 regions were first amplified by RT-PCR with HTBI primers. Using its own MiXCR run on the multiplex PCR reads, TCRdb lists one record per CDR3 protein. The top ten hold 28% of the sample, which has hundreds of thousands of distinct CDR3 sequences, roughly 13% seen once. Any patient presenting with uncontrolled infection, other autoimmune disease, pregnancy or lactation was left out. Germline CDR1 and CDR2: SGHRS and YFSETQ. The V and J ends lost 7 bases and 5 bases, in that order; junction bases with no gene match: 5. The length of the CDR3 is 13 residues. Points from the study as a whole: In the analysis, a 13 V-J model separated ophthalmopathy from stable hyperthyroidism.

The TCR sequence derives from a man aged 50 to 59 with Graves' ophthalmopathy. Sequences were obtained from blood. The chain combines TRBV5-1 with TRBJ2-1, with 8 positions matching TRBD2. The CDR3 DNA reads as TGCGCCAGCGGCATCGGGAGGGACAATGAGCAGTTCTTC. It encodes CASGIGRDNEQFF.